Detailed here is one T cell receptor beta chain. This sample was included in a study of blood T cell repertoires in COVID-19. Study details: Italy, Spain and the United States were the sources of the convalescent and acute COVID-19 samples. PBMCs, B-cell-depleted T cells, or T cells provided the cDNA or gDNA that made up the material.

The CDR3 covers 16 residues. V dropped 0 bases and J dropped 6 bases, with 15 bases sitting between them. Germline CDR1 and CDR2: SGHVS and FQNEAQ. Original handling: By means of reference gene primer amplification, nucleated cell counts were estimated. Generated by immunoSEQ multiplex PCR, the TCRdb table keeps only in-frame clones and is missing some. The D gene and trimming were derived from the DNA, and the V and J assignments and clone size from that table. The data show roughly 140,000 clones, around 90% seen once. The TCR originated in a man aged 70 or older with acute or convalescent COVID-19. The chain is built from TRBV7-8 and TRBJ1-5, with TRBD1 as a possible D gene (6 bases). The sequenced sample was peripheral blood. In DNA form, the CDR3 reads TGTGCCAGCAGCTTAGCGGGTCCGAAGGGGGTTCAGCCCCAGCATTTT. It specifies CASSLAGPKGVQPQHF.